A single sample gave rise to the 10 T cell receptor beta chains below, sequenced in a study of cytomegalovirus exposure and HLA in healthy donors. It was with 60 Vbeta and 13 Jbeta primers that the PCR ran. The data were produced by immunoSEQ multiplex PCR, yet TCRdb's version contains in-frame clones alone and is incomplete. The sample yields 85,000 to 100,000 clones, around 84% seen once. The sequenced sample was PBMCs. The receptors come from a woman in her thirties or forties in good health and CMV-seropositive.

The rearrangement links TRBV7-6 to TRBJ1-4, with TRBD1 identical over 11 bases. The germline CDR1 and CDR2 sequences are SGHVS and FNYEAQ. The junction had 10 bases not matched to a gene; V was cut back by 5 bases and J by 8 bases. This CDR3 is built from 16 residues. The CDR3 DNA reads TGTGCCAGCAGCCCTGGACAGGGGGCTTTATGGGAAAAACTGTTTTTT. Encoded protein: CASSPGQGALWEKLFF.

The V and J genes are TRBV19 and TRBJ1-5; D call uncertain. The CDR3 runs to 16 residues. CDR1 and CDR2 (germline): LNHDA, SQIVND (reference sequence). With 3 bases removed from V and 6 bases from J, the gap between germline ends came to 18 bases. CDR3 DNA: TGTGCCAGTAGTATGCCCTATCCCGGGGTCGGTCAGCCCCAGCATTTT. Encoded protein: CASSMPYPGVGQPQHF.

The gene calls are TRBV6-5 and TRBJ1-5; D might be TRBD1 (5 bases). In germline, CDR1 is MNHEY, CDR2 SVGAGI. The V end lost 6 bases, the J end lost 2 bases, and 14 bases lay between the germline ends. The CDR3 extends over 15 amino acids. The CDR3 sequence: CASSLTALGNQPQHF. The CDR3 coding sequence is TGTGCCAGCAGCCTGACAGCTTTGGGCAATCAGCCCCAGCATTTT.

The chain carries TRBV18 and TRBJ2-5; D not certain. CDR1 is KGHSH and CDR2 is LQKENI in the germline V gene. Trimming cost V 1 base and J 4 bases, with 7 bases left between them. This CDR3 is built from 13 residues. The CDR3 loop reads CASSPRAGETQYF. CDR3 DNA sequence: TGTGCCAGCTCACCACGGGCCGGAGAGACCCAGTACTTC.

This rearrangement joins TRBV4-1 to TRBJ2-7, with D possibly matching TRBD2 (5 bases). Trimming shortened V by 0 bases and J by 3 bases, and 15 bases separated the two germline ends. The CDR3 consists of 16 residues. Germline V gene lookup returns CDR1 MGHRA and CDR2 YSYEKL. CDR3 residues: CASSQDRGRNFYEQYF. The CDR3 nucleotides are TGCGCCAGCAGCCAAGATAGAGGGCGAAACTTCTACGAGCAGTACTTC.

This clone has just one count. The rearrangement joins TRBV29-1 to TRBJ2-5, with 12 bases lining up with TRBD2. Judging by the DNA end, TRBJ2-7 fits better; the J call may be wrong. Per germline, CDR1 SQVTM and CDR2 ANQGSEA. This CDR3 contains 15 residues. The CDR3 here is CSVEAGLAGNYEQYF. The CDR3 DNA reads TGCAGCGTTGAGGCCGGACTAGCGGGAAACTACGAGCAGTACTTC.

This chain links TRBV4-1 with TRBJ2-1, with a possible D match to TRBD2 (6 bases). The germline V and J ends were trimmed by 4 bases and 2 bases, with 9 bases remaining between them. The CDR3 has 14 amino acids. Germline CDR1 reads MGHRA; CDR2 reads YSYEKL. CDR3 nucleotide sequence: TGCGCCAGCAGCCGGGAGGCCGCCTACAATGAGCAGTTCTTC. Its protein product is CASSREAAYNEQFF.

The chain couples TRBV19 to TRBJ2-1; no clear D gene. The CDR3 is 13 residues long. Trimming pared 5 bases from V and 7 bases from J, leaving 12 bases between. Germline lookup yields CDR1 LNHDA and CDR2 SQIVND (reference sequence). CDR3 in amino acids: CASSQVTRNEQFF. The CDR3 region has the DNA TGTGCCAGTAGTCAGGTGACCCGTAATGAGCAGTTCTTC.

The gene calls are TRBV15 and TRBJ1-1; D is unclear. Per germline, CDR1 LNHNV and CDR2 YYDKDF (reference sequence). The CDR3 extends over 14 amino acids. Trimming removed 0 bases at V and 0 bases at J, with 5 bases between. CDR3 sequence reads: CATSREPMNTEAFF. CDR3 nucleotides: TGTGCCACCAGCAGAGAACCTATGAACACTGAAGCTTTCTTT.

V gene TRBV18 combines with J gene TRBJ2-1; TRBD2 is a possible D gene (7 bases). The CDR3 runs to 17 residues. Trimming stripped 5 bases from V and 9 bases from J, with 26 bases between. Germline V lookup: CDR1 KGHSH, CDR2 LQKENI. CDR3 amino acids: CASSSRLAGEGLVEQFF. The CDR3 DNA reads TGTGCCAGCTCATCTAGACTAGCAGGGGAAGGACTAGTTGAGCAGTTCTTC.